The present T cell receptor beta chain was sequenced within a study of blood T cell repertoires in COVID-19. Study-wide context: Material from acute and convalescent COVID-19 was sourced from the United States, Italy and Spain.

In the authors' workflow: Quantification of nucleated cells was approximated via reference gene primer amplification. The data were produced by immunoSEQ multiplex PCR, yet TCRdb's version contains in-frame clones alone and is incomplete. V and J calls and clone size are as listed in that table; D and trimming were resolved from the DNA. The data contain 55,000 or so clones, 70% to 90% of them singletons. This sequence was found in a human donor in a cohort sampled during active COVID-19. The sample consisted of peripheral blood.

CDR3 nucleotides: TGTGCCAGCAAGCAGGAGGCAATCCAGTTCTTC. It encodes CASKQEAIQFF. V gene TRBV2 combines with J gene TRBJ2-1; TRBD2 is a possible D gene (5 bases). The CDR3 sequence is 11 residues long. The germline V and J ends were trimmed by 7 bases and 13 bases, with 14 bases remaining between them. Germline CDR1 SNHLY, CDR2 FYNNEI.